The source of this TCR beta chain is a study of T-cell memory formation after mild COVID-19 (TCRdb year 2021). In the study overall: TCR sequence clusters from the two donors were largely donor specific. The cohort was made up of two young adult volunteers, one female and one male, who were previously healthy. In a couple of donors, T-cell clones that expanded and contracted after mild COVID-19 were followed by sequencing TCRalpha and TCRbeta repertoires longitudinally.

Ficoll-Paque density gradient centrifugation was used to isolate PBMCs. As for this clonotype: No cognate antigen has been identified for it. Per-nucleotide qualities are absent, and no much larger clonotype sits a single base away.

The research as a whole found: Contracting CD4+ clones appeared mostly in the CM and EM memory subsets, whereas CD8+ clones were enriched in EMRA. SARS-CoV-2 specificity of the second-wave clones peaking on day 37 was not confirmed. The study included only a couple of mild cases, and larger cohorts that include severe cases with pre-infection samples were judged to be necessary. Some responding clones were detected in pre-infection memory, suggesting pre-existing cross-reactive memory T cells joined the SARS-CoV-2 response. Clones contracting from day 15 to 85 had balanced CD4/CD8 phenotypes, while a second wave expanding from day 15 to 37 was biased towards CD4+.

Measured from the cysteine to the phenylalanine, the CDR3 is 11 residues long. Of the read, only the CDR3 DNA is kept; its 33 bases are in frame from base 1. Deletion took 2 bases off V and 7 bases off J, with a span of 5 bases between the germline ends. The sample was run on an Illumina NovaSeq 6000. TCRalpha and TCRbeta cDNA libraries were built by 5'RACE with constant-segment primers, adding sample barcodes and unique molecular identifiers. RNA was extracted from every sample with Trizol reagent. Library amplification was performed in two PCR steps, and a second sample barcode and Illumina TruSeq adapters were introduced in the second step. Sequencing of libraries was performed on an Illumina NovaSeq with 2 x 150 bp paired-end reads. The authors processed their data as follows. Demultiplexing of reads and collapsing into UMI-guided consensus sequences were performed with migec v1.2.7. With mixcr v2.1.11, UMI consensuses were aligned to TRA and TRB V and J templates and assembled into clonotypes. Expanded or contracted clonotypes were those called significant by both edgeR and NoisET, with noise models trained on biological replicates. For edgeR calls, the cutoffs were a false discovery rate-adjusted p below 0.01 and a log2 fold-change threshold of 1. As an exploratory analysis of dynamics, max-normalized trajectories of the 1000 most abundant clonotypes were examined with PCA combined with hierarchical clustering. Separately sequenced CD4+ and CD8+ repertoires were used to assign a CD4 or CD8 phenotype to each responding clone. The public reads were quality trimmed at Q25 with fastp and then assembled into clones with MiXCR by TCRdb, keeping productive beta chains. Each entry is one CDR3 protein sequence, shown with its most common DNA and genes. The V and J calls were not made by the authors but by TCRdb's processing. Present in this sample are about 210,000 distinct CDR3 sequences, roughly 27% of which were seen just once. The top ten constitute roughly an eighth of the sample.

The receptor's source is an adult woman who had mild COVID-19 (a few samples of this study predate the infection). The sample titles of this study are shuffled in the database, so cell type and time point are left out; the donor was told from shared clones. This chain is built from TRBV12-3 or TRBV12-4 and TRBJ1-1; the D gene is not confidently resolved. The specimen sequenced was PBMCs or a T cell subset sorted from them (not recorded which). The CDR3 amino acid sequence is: CASSLRLEAFF. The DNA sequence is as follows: TGTGCCAGCAGTTTAAGGCTTGAAGCTTTCTTT.